This T cell receptor beta chain was sequenced during a study of cytomegalovirus exposure and HLA in healthy donors. V gave up 5 bases and J gave up 2 bases; unmatched junction bases: 5. This CDR3 is 14 amino acids long. Germline V gene lookup returns CDR1 SGHTA and CDR2 FQGNSA. The PCR was carried out with 60 Vbeta primers and 13 Jbeta primers. Profiled with immunoSEQ multiplex PCR; TCRdb holds only in-frame clones, not every one. The profile covers 150,000 to 200,000 clones, with roughly 80% appearing a single time and more than 1.5% taken by the ten largest. With respect to this clone: What it binds is unknown.

Broader study findings: Across donors, presence/absence analyses took sequencing depth to be roughly uniform. Most likely, a cluster of highly shared sequence variants arose as a sequencing artifact. A further, later analysis showed that HLA-associated TCR beta chains (compared with equally common others) were more clonally expanded. Later analysis identified a missense DCLRE1C variant that was linked to TCR beta V- and J-gene trimming.

Sample: PBMCs. This TCR came from a man aged 35-49 years in good health and CMV-seronegative. The rearrangement joins TRBV7-2 to TRBJ1-2; the match to TRBD1 covers 7 bases. The CDR3 spells CASSPDRRNYGYTF. As DNA, the CDR3 is TGTGCCAGCAGCCCGGACAGGAGGAACTATGGCTACACCTTC.